These T cell receptor beta chains were read from a single sample in a study of blood T cell repertoires in COVID-19. Repertoires were generated with immunoSEQ multiplex PCR, while TCRdb's copy carries only in-frame clones and drops some. The sample has 200,000 to 300,000 clones, approximately 91% seen once. Sample: peripheral blood. The origin of the receptors is a human donor in a cohort sampled during active COVID-19. CDR3s include the opening cysteine and the closing phenylalanine or tryptophan. Fields, in order: V gene, CDR3 protein.

v_gene: TRBV9; CDR3aa: CASSVASSGTGNEQFF
v_gene: TRBV6-5; CDR3aa: CASSYSYRGQTEAFF
v_gene: TRBV6-2/TRBV6-3; CDR3aa: CASSYIGGDYEQYF
v_gene: TRBV27; CDR3aa: CASSSPGQGRDGYTF
v_gene: TRBV27; CDR3aa: CASSLLWDRRYEQYF
v_gene: TRBV5-4; CDR3aa: CASSLGLAGTYEQYF
v_gene: TRBV7-9; CDR3aa: CASSTGQVPYEQYF
v_gene: TRBV19; CDR3aa: CASSTREFTYEQYF
v_gene: TRBV15; CDR3aa: CATSRDRADTQYF
v_gene: TRBV11-2; CDR3aa: CASSVHRGLAFF
v_gene: TRBV28; CDR3aa: CASSFTTIRNTIYF
v_gene: TRBV5-1; CDR3aa: CASSLEARGLYEQYF
v_gene: TRBV9; CDR3aa: CASSVGRDSYNEQFF
v_gene: TRBV30; CDR3aa: CAWSGGDSGNTIYF
v_gene: TRBV6-5; CDR3aa: CASRDSWTHEQYF
v_gene: TRBV7-8; CDR3aa: CASSLGGGTGPQYF
v_gene: TRBV28; CDR3aa: CASSLSQGQGRRHF
v_gene: TRBV9; CDR3aa: CASSAGLALYEQYF
v_gene: TRBV19; CDR3aa: CASSPFREANYGYTF
v_gene: TRBV19; CDR3aa: CASSIAGGDNEQFF
v_gene: TRBV18; CDR3aa: CASSPPTPGFLSNNEQFF
v_gene: TRBV28; CDR3aa: CASSRDRRFTYEQYF
v_gene: TRBV7-2; CDR3aa: CASSLVGSGYQISYEQYF
v_gene: TRBV7-9; CDR3aa: CASSSVVGVVDYGYTF
v_gene: TRBV19; CDR3aa: CASSRGVVNYGYTF
v_gene: TRBV25-1; CDR3aa: CASSWGTDTGELFF
v_gene: TRBV28; CDR3aa: CATKPNLKQGLAATNEKLFF
v_gene: TRBV7-9; CDR3aa: CASSLGAGGRHGYTF
v_gene: TRBV3-1/TRBV3-2; CDR3aa: CASSQSQIEAFF
v_gene: TRBV5-1; CDR3aa: CASSLVSGGISEQYF
v_gene: TRBV2; CDR3aa: CARQGFHEQYF
v_gene: TRBV27; CDR3aa: CASSLSTAGGWYEQYF
v_gene: TRBV7-2; CDR3aa: CASSLFLGNSYEQYF
v_gene: TRBV9; CDR3aa: CASSITPSAGRNEAFF
v_gene: TRBV19; CDR3aa: CATSRGIQEKLFF
v_gene: TRBV30; CDR3aa: CAWSVIHTGDTF
v_gene: TRBV10-3; CDR3aa: CAISPGQGVVTQPQHF